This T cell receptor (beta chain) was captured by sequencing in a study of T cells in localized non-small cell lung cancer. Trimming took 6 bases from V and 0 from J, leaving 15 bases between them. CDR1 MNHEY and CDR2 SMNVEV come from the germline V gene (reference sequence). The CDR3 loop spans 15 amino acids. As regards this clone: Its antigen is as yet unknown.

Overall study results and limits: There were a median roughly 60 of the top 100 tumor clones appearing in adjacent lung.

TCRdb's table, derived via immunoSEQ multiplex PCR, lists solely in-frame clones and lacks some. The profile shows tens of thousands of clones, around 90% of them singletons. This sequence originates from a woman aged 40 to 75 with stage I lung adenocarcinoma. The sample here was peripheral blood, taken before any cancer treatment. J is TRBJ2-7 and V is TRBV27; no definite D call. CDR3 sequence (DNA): TGTGCCAGCAGCTTAGCCCCCTCACCCTCCTACGAGCAGTACTTC. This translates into CASSLAPSPSYEQYF.